A single sample gave rise to the 25 T cell receptor beta chains below, sequenced in a study of human T cells and chemical hapten exposure. Stated time point: patch test 1, 2 weeks after DPC sensitization. Indicated treatment: therapeutic diphenylcyclopropenone sensitization with weekly scalp DPC. Each CDR3 protein gets one entry after TCRdb re-called the RACE reads with MiXCR. The sample lists approximately 80,000 distinct CDR3 sequences, approximately 8% occurring once. The sample consisted of whole blood, taken in connection with sensitization to the hapten diphenylcyclopropenone (DPC). All receptors come from a woman aged 30 to 39 with alopecia areata. Some clones in this sample may be carry-over from other donors' samples.

V usage is TRBV15 and J usage is TRBJ1-5; 7 bases are shared with TRBD1. J was trimmed by 2 bases and V by 1 base; bases with no gene match: 5. This CDR3 contains 16 residues. Germline values: CDR1 LNHNV, CDR2 YYDKDF (reference sequence). In DNA form, the CDR3 reads TGTGCCACCAGCAGAGTGAAGGGGGCAGGCAATCAGCCCCAGCATTTT. Translating gives CATSRVKGAGNQPQHF.

Ten or more counts support this clonotype. V is TRBV5-1 and J is TRBJ1-6, with a weak D call TRBD1 (6 bases). CDR1 is SGHRS and CDR2 is YFSETQ in the germline V gene. V lost 0 bases to trimming and J lost 11 bases, with 18 bases between them. The CDR3 extends over 16 amino acids. The CDR3 loop reads CASSLESGTRTTPLHF. The DNA of the CDR3 is TGCGCCAGCAGCTTGGAATCCGGGACACGGACGACACCCCTCCACTTT.

CDR3 sequence: CASSLGGPKNIQYF. As DNA, the CDR3 is TGTGCCAGCAGCTTAGGGGGGCCCAAAAACATTCAGTACTTC. J is TRBJ2-4 and V is TRBV7-3; the D call may be TRBD1 or TRBD2 (6 bases each). V was pared by 2 bases and J by 2 bases, with 7 bases between. In germline, CDR1 is SGHTA, CDR2 FQGTGA. The CDR3 has 14 amino acids.

This clonotype occurred many times. CDR3 coding DNA: TGTGCCACCAGCGCGAACCGGGACAGCTACTACGAGCAGTACTTC. The encoded protein is CATSANRDSYYEQYF. The chain carries TRBV15 and TRBJ2-7, with TRBD1 matching 7 bases. In germline, CDR1 is LNHNV, CDR2 YYDKDF (reference sequence). The CDR3 is made up of 15 amino acids. V shed 5 bases, J shed 3 bases, and the junction held 10 bases outside the gene matches.

This clonotype was counted ten times or more. The rearrangement joins TRBV2 to TRBJ1-5; D is unresolved. Trimming left V 7 bases short and J 3 bases short, with 16 bases between. This CDR3 is 15 amino acids long. Germline V gene sequence: CDR1 SNHLY, CDR2 FYNNEI. CDR3 sequence (DNA): TGTGCCAGCACCGAAATCAGGCTTTTCAATCAGCCCCAGCATTTT. This sequence encodes CASTEIRLFNQPQHF.

This clonotype was detected ten times or more. This chain links TRBV7-9 with TRBJ2-3, with 9 bases aligning to TRBD1. This CDR3 comprises 16 residues. Germline V lookup: CDR1 SEHNR, CDR2 FQNEAQ (reference sequence). The ends lost 3 bases at V and 4 bases at J; junction bases unmatched: 8. The CDR3 loop is CASSFPGQGRPDTQYF. CDR3 DNA sequence: TGTGCCAGCAGCTTTCCAGGACAGGGGAGGCCAGATACGCAGTATTTT. The complete variable domain, with remaining parts taken from reference TRBV7-9 and TRBJ2-3, reads DTGVSQNPRHKITKRGQNVTFRCDPISEHNRLYWYRQTLGQGPEFLTYFQNEAQLEKSRLLSDRFSAERPKGSFSTLEIQRTEQGDSAMYLCASSFPGQGRPDTQYFGPGTRLTVL.

This clonotype appeared a few times. This rearrangement joins TRBV18 to TRBJ1-5; no firm D call. The length of the CDR3 is 15 residues. V lost 3 bases to trimming and J lost 0 bases, with 9 bases between them. Germline-derived CDR1 and CDR2 are KGHSH and LQKENI. The CDR3 nucleotides read TGTGCCAGCTCACCGGGCCTCGCTAGCAATCAGCCCCAGCATTTT. It codes for CASSPGLASNQPQHF.

For the CDR3, the DNA is TGTGCCATCAGTGAGTCTAGCAGGCGACGCTATAATTCACCCCTCCACTTT. This sequence encodes CAISESSRRRYNSPLHF. The chain carries TRBV10-3 and TRBJ1-6; D call uncertain. CDR1 ENHRY and CDR2 SYGVKD come from the germline V gene. The CDR3 loop spans 17 amino acids. The V end lost 0 bases, the J end lost 3 bases, and 12 bases lay between the germline ends.

The gene calls are TRBV29-1 and TRBJ1-2, with D perhaps TRBD1 (6 bases). Germline V gives CDR1 SQVTM, CDR2 ANQGSEA. Trimming took off 5 bases at V and 4 bases at J, with 17 bases between the two ends. The CDR3 has 14 amino acids. CDR3 sequence reads: CSVPRGAGVYGYTF. DNA for the CDR3: TGCAGCGTTCCCAGGGGAGCAGGGGTCTATGGCTACACCTTC.

This sequence joins TRBV20-1 and TRBJ1-5; TRBD1 agrees at 7 bases. CDR1 is DFQATT, CDR2 SNEGSKA, per germline (reference sequence). The CDR3 spans 14 residues. J was trimmed by 4 bases and V by 4 bases; bases with no gene match: 7. The CDR3 DNA follows: TGCAGTGCTACGACGGGACAGAGTAATCAGCCCCAGCATTTT. It encodes CSATTGQSNQPQHF.

The chain recombines TRBV3-1 with TRBJ2-7; D is undetermined. The CDR3 is made up of 15 amino acids. Trimming took 0 bases from V and 2 from J, leaving 11 bases between them. The germline gives CDR1 LGHDT, CDR2 YNNKEL (reference sequence). CDR3 sequence (DNA): TGTGCCAGCAGCCAAGAGCTAGGCCAGGCCTACGAGCAGTACTTC. It encodes CASSQELGQAYEQYF.

This clonotype was counted many times. The chain couples TRBV29-1 to TRBJ2-7, with 8 positions matching TRBD2. The V gene end was trimmed by 3 bases and the J gene end by 3 bases; junction bases not matched to a gene: 4. The CDR3 is 13 residues long. Germline values: CDR1 SQVTM, CDR2 ANQGSEA. CDR3 nucleotide sequence: TGCAGCGTTGACTCCGGGAGGGACTACGAGCAGTACTTC. This sequence encodes CSVDSGRDYEQYF.

This clonotype was detected ten times or more. The chain is built from TRBV7-2 and TRBJ1-1, with D unclear. Germline-derived CDR1 and CDR2 are SGHTA and FQGNSA. The CDR3 covers 14 residues. Trimming left V 1 base short and J 1 base short, with 7 bases between. The DNA for the CDR3 is TGTGCCAGCAGCTTAGTAGGAGAGAACACTGAAGCTTTCTTT. Protein: CASSLVGENTEAFF.

The chain combines TRBV5-1 with TRBJ2-3; 10 bases agree with TRBD1. This CDR3 is 16 amino acids long. Germline CDR1 SGHRS, CDR2 YFSETQ. Losses at the gene ends were 2 bases for V and 5 bases for J; bases not matched to a gene: 8. DNA of the CDR3: TGCGCCAGCAGCTTATTGACAGGGGGCTTGAGAGATACGCAGTATTTT. Protein: CASSLLTGGLRDTQYF.

The V gene is TRBV7-2, the J gene TRBJ2-5; possibly TRBD2 for D (5 bases). Germline lookup yields CDR1 SGHTA and CDR2 FQGNSA. The CDR3 loop spans 13 amino acids. Trimming shortened V by 8 bases and J by 3 bases, and 13 bases separated the two germline ends. DNA for the CDR3: TGTGCCAGCGGCGGGCGGAATGAAGAGACCCAGTACTTC. Its protein product is CASGGRNEETQYF.

The rearrangement links TRBV24-1 to TRBJ1-5; D unresolved. Germline assignment: CDR1 KGHDR and CDR2 SFDVKD. V was shortened by 7 bases and J by 1 base, with 22 bases between the two germline ends. This CDR3 comprises 18 residues. Here the CDR3 reads CATRARQDQEVSNQPQHF. The CDR3 nucleotides are TGTGCCACCAGGGCCCGGCAGGATCAGGAGGTGAGCAATCAGCCCCAGCATTTT.

The CDR3 region is CASSEVRMQGAVLFF. CDR3 DNA: TGTGCCAGCAGTGAAGTAAGGATGCAGGGGGCAGTGCTGTTTTTT. This chain joins TRBV6-1 and TRBJ1-4; 8 nucleotides align to TRBD1. V dropped 1 base and J dropped 14; count of bases not matched to a gene: 12. This CDR3 has 15 residues. Germline CDR1 and CDR2: MNHNS and SASEGT.

This clonotype was seen many times. The V call is TRBV20-1, the J call TRBJ1-5; possible D gene TRBD1, 5 bases. Trimming shortened V by 2 bases and J by 4 bases, and 12 bases separated the two germline ends. Germline V gives CDR1 DFQATT, CDR2 SNEGSKA (reference sequence). The CDR3 runs to 14 residues. CDR3 sequence: CSARSDKLNQPQHF. The CDR3, as DNA: TGCAGTGCTAGATCGGACAAGTTAAATCAGCCCCAGCATTTT.

By share of the sample, this clonotype is medium-sized (0.01 to 0.1%). This sequence joins TRBV10-3 and TRBJ2-6; D gene ambiguous. V gave up 4 bases and J gave up 3 bases, with 10 bases separating them. The CDR3 spans 15 residues. Germline-derived CDR1 and CDR2 are ENHRY and SYGVKD. CDR3 bases: TGTGCCATCAGTGTATCCGGCGATGGGGCCAACGTCCTGACTTTC. Protein product: CAISVSGDGANVLTF.

The sample holds a few counts of this clonotype. The J gene is TRBJ2-1, the V gene TRBV30; no definite D call. The CDR3 runs to 11 residues. CDR1 and CDR2 from the germline V gene are GTSNPN and SVGIG (reference sequence). Trimming removed 0 bases at V and 7 bases at J, with 4 bases between. The CDR3 nucleotides are TGTGCCTGGAGTGTGGAGAATGAGCAGTTCTTC. It yields the protein CAWSVENEQFF.

This clonotype was recorded at least ten times. The V and J genes are TRBV18 and TRBJ1-3; a weak D match, TRBD1 (5 bases). The V and J ends lost 3 bases and 8 bases respectively, with 17 bases between them. The CDR3 spans 15 residues. In germline, CDR1 is KGHSH, CDR2 LQKENI. CDR3: CASSPVGAAGDTIYF. The CDR3 DNA reads TGTGCCAGCTCACCGGTCGGGGCGGCGGGGGACACCATATATTTT. Variable domain in full (rest from reference TRBV18 and TRBJ1-3): NAGVMQNPRHLVRRRGQEARLRCSPMKGHSHVYWYRQLPEEGLKFMVYLQKENIIDESGMPKERFSAEFPKEGPSILRIQQVVRGDSAAYFCASSPVGAAGDTIYFGEGSWLTVV.

This clonotype was recorded many times. The V gene is TRBV5-1, the J gene TRBJ2-2; TRBD1 aligns across 12 bases. Germline CDR1 is SGHRS and CDR2 is YFSETQ. V lost 1 base to trimming and J lost 6 bases; unmatched junction nucleotides: 4. The CDR3 loop spans 16 amino acids. CDR3 residues: CASSLSGTGGSGELFF. CDR3 nucleotide sequence: TGCGCCAGCAGCTTGTCCGGGACAGGGGGCTCCGGGGAGCTGTTTTTT.

Many counts were recorded for this clonotype. The genes are TRBV2 and TRBJ2-5; TRBD1 is a possible D gene (6 bases). From germline, CDR1 is SNHLY and CDR2 FYNNEI. The V gene lost 8 bases and the J gene lost 4 bases, with 14 bases spanning the gap. The CDR3 is made up of 13 amino acids. The CDR3 sequence is CASDNRGGETQYF. CDR3 DNA: TGTGCCAGCGATAACCGAGGGGGAGAGACCCAGTACTTC.

This clonotype was detected many times. The genes are TRBV20-1 and TRBJ2-3; no definite D call. Germline CDR1 reads DFQATT; CDR2 reads SNEGSKA (reference sequence). The V and J ends lost 0 bases and 5 bases respectively, with 9 bases between them. This CDR3 is built from 13 residues. The CDR3 spells CSARDMGLDTQYF. The DNA of the CDR3 is TGCAGTGCTAGAGATATGGGTTTAGATACGCAGTATTTT.

This clonotype was found many times. The chain links TRBV6-5 to TRBJ1-1; perhaps TRBD1 as D (5 bases). Germline CDR1 reads MNHEY; CDR2 reads SVGAGI. The V end lost 6 bases, the J end lost 0 bases, and 14 bases lay between the germline ends. This CDR3 comprises 15 residues. CDR3 nucleotide sequence: TGTGCCAGCAGGCCTCCCGGGACTTTGAACACTGAAGCTTTCTTT. Protein product: CASRPPGTLNTEAFF.